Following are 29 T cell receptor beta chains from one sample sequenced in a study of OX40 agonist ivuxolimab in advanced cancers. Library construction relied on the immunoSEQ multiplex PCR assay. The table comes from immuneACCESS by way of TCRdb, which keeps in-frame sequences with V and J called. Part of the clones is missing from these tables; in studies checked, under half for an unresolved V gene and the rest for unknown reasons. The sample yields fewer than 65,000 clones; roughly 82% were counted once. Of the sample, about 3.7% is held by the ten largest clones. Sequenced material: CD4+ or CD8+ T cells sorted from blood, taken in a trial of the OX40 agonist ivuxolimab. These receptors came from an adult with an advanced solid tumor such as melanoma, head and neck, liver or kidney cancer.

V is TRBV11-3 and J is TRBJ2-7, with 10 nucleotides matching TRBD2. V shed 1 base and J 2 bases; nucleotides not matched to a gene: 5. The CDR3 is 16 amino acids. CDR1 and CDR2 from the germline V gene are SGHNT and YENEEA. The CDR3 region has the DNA TGTGCCAGCAGCTTAGTGGCTAGCGGGAGTCCCTACGAGCAGTACTTC. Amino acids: CASSLVASGSPYEQYF. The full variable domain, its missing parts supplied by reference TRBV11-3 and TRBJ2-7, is EAGVVQSPRYKIIEKKQPVAFWCNPISGHNTLYWYLQNLGQGPELLIRYENEEAVDDSQLPKDRFSAERLKGVDSTLKIQPAELGDSAVYLCASSLVASGSPYEQYFGPGTRLTVT.

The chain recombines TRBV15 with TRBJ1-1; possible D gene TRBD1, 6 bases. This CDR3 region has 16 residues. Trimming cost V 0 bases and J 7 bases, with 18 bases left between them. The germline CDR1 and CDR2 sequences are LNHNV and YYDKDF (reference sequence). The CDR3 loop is CATSRDTGAGQDEAFF. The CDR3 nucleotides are TGTGCCACCAGCAGAGATACGGGGGCTGGGCAGGATGAAGCTTTCTTT.

CDR3 amino acids: CASSLSTDTQYF. CDR3 DNA sequence: TGTGCCAGCAGCCTGAGCACAGATACGCAGTATTTT. The V and J genes are TRBV7-2 and TRBJ2-3; D is unresolved. The V and J ends lost 5 bases and 0 bases respectively, with 3 bases between them. The CDR3 is 12 amino acids. Germline loops: CDR1 SGHTA, CDR2 FQGNSA.

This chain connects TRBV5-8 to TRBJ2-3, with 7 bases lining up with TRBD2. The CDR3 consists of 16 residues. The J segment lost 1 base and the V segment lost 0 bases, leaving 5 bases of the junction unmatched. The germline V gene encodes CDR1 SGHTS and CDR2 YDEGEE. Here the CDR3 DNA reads TGTGCCAGCAGCTTGGTCAGGCTAGCGGGCACAGATACGCAGTATTTT. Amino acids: CASSLVRLAGTDTQYF.

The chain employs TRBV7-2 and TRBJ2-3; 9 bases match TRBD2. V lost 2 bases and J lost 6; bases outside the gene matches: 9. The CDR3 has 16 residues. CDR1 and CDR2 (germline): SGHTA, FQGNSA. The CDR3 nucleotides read TGTGCCAGCAGCTTATCGGGACTAGCTGAGTTGGATACGCAGTATTTT. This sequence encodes CASSLSGLAELDTQYF. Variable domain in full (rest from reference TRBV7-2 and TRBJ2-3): GAGVSQSPSNKVTEKGKDVELRCDPISGHTALYWYRQSLGQGLEFLIYFQGNSAPDKSGLPSDRFSAERTGGSVSTLTIQRTQQEDSAVYLCASSLSGLAELDTQYFGPGTRLTVL.

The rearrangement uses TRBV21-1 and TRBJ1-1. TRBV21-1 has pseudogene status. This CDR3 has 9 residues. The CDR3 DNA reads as TGTGCGTTGAGGGCCGAAGCTTTCTTT. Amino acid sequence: CALRAEAFF.

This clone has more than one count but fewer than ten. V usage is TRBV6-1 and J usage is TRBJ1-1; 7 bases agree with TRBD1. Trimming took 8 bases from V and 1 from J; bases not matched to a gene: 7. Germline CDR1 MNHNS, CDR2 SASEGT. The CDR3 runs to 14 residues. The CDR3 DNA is TGTGCCAGCGTTCGGACAGGTAAGAACACTGAAGCTTTCTTT. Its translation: CASVRTGKNTEAFF.

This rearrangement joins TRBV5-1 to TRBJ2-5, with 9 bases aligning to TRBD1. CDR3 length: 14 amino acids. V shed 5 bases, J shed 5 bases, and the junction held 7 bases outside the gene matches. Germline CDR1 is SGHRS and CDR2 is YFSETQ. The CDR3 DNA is TGCGCCAGCAGTCGAACAGGGGGCTGGGAGACCCAGTACTTC. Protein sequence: CASSRTGGWETQYF.

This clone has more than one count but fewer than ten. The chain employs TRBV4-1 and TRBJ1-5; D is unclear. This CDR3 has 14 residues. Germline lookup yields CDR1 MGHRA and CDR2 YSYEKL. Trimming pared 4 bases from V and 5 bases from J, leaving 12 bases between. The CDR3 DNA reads TGCGCCAGCAGCCGGAGCAGGCTGGATCAGCCCCAGCATTTT. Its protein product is CASSRSRLDQPQHF.

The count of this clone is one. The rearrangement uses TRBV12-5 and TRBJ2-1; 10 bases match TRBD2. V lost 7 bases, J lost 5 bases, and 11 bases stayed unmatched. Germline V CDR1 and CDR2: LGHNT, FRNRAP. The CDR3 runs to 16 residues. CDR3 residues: CASAPRASGGNNEQFF. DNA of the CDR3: TGTGCTAGTGCCCCAAGGGCTAGCGGGGGCAACAATGAGCAGTTCTTC.

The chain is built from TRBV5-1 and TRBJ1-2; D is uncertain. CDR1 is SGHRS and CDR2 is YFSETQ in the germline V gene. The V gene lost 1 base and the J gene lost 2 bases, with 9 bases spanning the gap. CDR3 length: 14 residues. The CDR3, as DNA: TGCGCCAGCAGCTTGTTGACATTCAACTATGGCTACACCTTC. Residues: CASSLLTFNYGYTF.

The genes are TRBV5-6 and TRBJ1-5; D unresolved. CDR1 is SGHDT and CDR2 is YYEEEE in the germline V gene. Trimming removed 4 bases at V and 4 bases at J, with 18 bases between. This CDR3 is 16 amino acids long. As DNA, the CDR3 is TGTGCCAGCAGCCTCTTAGGCGGGGAGGAGAATCAGCCCCAGCATTTT. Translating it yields CASSLLGGEENQPQHF.

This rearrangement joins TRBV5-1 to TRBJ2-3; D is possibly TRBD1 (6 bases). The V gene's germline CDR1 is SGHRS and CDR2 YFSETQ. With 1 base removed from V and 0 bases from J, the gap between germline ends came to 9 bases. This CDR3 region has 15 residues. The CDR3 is CASSLWTASTDTQYF. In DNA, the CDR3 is TGCGCCAGCAGCTTGTGGACAGCTAGCACAGATACGCAGTATTTT. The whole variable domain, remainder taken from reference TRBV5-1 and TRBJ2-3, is KAGVTQTPRYLIKTRGQQVTLSCSPISGHRSVSWYQQTPGQGLQFLFEYFSETQRNKGNFPGRFSGRQFSNSRSEMNVSTLELGDSALYLCASSLWTASTDTQYFGPGTRLTVL.

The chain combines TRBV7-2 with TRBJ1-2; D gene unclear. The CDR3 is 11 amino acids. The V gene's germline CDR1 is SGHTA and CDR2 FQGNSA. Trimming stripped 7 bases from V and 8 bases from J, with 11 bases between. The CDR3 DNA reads TGTGCCAGCATTGTCTTAAGGGGCTACACCTTC. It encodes CASIVLRGYTF.

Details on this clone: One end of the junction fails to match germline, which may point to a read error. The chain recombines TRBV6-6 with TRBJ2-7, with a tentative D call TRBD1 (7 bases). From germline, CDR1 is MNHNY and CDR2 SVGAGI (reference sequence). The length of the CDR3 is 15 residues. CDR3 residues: CAISYLRGERYEQYF. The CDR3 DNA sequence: TGTGCCATCAGTTACCTCAGGGGGGAAAGGTACGAGCAGTACTTC.

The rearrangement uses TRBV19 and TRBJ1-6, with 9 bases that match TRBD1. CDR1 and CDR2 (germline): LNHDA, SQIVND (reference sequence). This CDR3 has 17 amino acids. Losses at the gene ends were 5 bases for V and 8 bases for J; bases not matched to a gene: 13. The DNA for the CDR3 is TGTGCCAGTAGTGCACTGGACAGGGGTGTGGGGCATTCACCCCTCCACTTT. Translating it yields CASSALDRGVGHSPLHF.

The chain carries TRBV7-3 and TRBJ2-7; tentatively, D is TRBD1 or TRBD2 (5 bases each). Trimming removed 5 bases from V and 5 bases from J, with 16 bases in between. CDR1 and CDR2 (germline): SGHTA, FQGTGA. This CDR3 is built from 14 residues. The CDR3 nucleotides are TGTGCCAGCAGCCTCCGGGACCTGGAAAACGAGCAGTACTTC. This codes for CASSLRDLENEQYF.

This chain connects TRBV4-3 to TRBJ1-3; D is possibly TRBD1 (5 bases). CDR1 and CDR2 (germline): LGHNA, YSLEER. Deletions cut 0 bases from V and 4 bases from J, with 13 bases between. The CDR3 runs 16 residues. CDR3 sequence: CASSQDPRESGNTIYF. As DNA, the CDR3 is TGCGCCAGCAGCCAAGACCCCAGGGAAAGCGGAAACACCATATATTTT.

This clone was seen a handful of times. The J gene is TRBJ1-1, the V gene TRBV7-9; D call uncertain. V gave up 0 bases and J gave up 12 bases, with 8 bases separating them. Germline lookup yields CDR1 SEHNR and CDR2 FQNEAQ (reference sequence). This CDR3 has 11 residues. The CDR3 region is CASSLAERTFF. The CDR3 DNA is TGTGCCAGCAGCTTAGCTGAACGTACTTTCTTT.

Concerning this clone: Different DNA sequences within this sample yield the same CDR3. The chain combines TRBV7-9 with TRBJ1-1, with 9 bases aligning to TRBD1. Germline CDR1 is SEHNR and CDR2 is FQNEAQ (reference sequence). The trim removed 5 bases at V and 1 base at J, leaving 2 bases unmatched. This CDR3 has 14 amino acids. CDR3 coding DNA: TGTGCCAGCAGCCTACAGGGGGCGAACACTGAAGCTTTCTTT. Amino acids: CASSLQGANTEAFF.

The CDR3 DNA reads as TGTGCCAGCAGCTTGGATAGCGGAAGCACAGATACGCAGTATTTT. Translating gives CASSLDSGSTDTQYF. J is TRBJ2-3 and V is TRBV7-3; D is possibly TRBD2 (6 bases). The CDR3 extends over 15 amino acids. The V gene lost 3 bases and the J gene lost 0 bases, with 10 bases spanning the gap. The germline V gene encodes CDR1 SGHTA and CDR2 FQGTGA. The whole variable domain, filled in from reference TRBV7-3 and TRBJ2-3, reads GAGVSQTPSNKVTEKGKYVELRCDPISGHTALYWYRQSLGQGPEFLIYFQGTGAADDSGLPNDRFFAVRPEGSVSTLKIQRTERGDSAVYLCASSLDSGSTDTQYFGPGTRLTVL.

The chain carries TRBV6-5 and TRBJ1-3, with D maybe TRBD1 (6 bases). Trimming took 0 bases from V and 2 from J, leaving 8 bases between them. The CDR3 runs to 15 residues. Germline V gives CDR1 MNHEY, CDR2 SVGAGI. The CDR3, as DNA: TGTGCCAGCAGTTACTCGTGGGGGCCTGGAAACACCATATATTTT. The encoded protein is CASSYSWGPGNTIYF.

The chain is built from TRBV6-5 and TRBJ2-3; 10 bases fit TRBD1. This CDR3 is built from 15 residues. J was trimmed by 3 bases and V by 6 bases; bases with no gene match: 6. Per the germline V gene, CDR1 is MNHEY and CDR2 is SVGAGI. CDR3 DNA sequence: TGTGCCAGCAGCCGGGACAGGGGTTCTACAGATACGCAGTATTTT. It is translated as CASSRDRGSTDTQYF.

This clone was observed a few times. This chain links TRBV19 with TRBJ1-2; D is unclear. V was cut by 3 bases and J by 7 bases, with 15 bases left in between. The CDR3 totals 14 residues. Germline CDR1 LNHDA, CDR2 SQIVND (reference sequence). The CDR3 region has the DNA TGTGCCAGTAGTATCAGTGTAGGAGGGAGTGGCTACACCTTC. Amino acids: CASSISVGGSGYTF.

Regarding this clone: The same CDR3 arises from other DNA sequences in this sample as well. The CDR3 sequence is CASSLVGSRYNSPLHF. CDR3 nucleotide sequence: TGCGCCAGCAGCTTGGTTGGCAGCAGATATAATTCACCCCTCCACTTT. The V and J genes are TRBV5-1 and TRBJ1-6, with D unclear. In germline, CDR1 is SGHRS, CDR2 YFSETQ. CDR3 size: 16 residues. V was cut by 0 bases and J by 4 bases, with 11 bases left in between.

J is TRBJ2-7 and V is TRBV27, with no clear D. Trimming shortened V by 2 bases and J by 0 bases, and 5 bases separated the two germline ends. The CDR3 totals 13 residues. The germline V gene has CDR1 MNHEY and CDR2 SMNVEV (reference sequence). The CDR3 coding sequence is TGTGCCAGCAGTTTAGCAGACTCCTACGAGCAGTACTTC. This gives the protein CASSLADSYEQYF.

The CDR3 DNA sequence: TGCGCCAGCAGCTTTTCGGGACAGGGGGCCGTTGGCTACACCTTC. It encodes CASSFSGQGAVGYTF. The chain employs TRBV5-1 and TRBJ1-2; 12 nucleotides line up with TRBD1. The V gene end was trimmed by 2 bases and the J gene end by 7 bases; junction bases not matched to a gene: 6. The CDR3 has 15 amino acids. Germline V CDR1 and CDR2: SGHRS, YFSETQ.

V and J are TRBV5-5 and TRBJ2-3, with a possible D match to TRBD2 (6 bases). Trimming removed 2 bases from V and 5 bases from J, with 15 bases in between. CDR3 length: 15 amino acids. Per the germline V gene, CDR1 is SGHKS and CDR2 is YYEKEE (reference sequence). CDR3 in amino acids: CASSLNPTGVDTQYF. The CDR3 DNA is TGTGCCAGCAGCTTAAATCCCACGGGGGTAGATACGCAGTATTTT. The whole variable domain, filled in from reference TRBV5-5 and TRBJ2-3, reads DAGVTQSPTHLIKTRGQQVTLRCSPISGHKSVSWYQQVLGQGPQFIFQYYEKEERGRGNFPDRFSARQFPNYSSELNVNALLLGDSALYLCASSLNPTGVDTQYFGPGTRLTVL.

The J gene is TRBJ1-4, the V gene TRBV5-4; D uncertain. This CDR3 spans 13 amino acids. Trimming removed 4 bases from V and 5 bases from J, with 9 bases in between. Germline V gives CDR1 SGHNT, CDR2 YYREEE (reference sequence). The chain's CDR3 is CASSPRANEKLFF. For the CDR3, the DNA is TGTGCCAGCAGCCCCCGGGCAAATGAAAAACTGTTTTTT.